Presented here are 32 T cell receptor beta chains from one specimen sequenced in a study of CD8 T cells in ankylosing spondylitis. Study-level points and caveats: The study identified a TCR beta motif of 7 or 8 highly homologous variants that appeared characteristic of ankylosing spondylitis blood.

For these receptors, no antigen is known. TCRdb processed the 5' RACE reads anew with MiXCR; each CDR3 protein has one entry. The data contain about 400,000 distinct CDR3 sequences, about 22% of them singletons. Specimen: blood, either unsorted or a sorted T cell fraction (not recorded which). Source of these receptors: a male donor with ankylosing spondylitis.

The CDR3: CASSFGRPSTDTQYF. CDR3 sequence (DNA): TGTGCCAGCAGCTTCGGCAGGCCTAGCACAGATACGCAGTATTTT. The chain joins TRBV7-9 to TRBJ2-3, with no clear D. Trimming took off 3 bases at V and 0 bases at J, with 10 bases between the two ends. CDR3 size: 15 residues. CDR1 is SEHNR, CDR2 FQNEAQ, per germline (reference sequence).

This clonotype was seen a few times. The CDR3 is CASSIHGTAKYEQYF. CDR3 coding DNA: TGTGCCAGCAGCATCCATGGGACAGCGAAATACGAGCAGTACTTC. V gene TRBV7-9 combines with J gene TRBJ2-7, with 7 nucleotides matching TRBD1. Germline V gene sequence: CDR1 SEHNR, CDR2 FQNEAQ (reference sequence). This CDR3 is 15 amino acids long. The ends lost 5 bases at V and 4 bases at J; junction bases unmatched: 11.

This chain connects TRBV9 to TRBJ2-7; 12 bases line up with TRBD1. CDR3 length: 16 amino acids. CDR1 is SGDLS, CDR2 YYNGEE, per germline. V lost 2 bases and J lost 6; bases outside the gene matches: 9. This chain's CDR3 is CASSVGTRDRGLEQYF. The CDR3 bases are TGTGCCAGCAGCGTGGGGACTCGGGACAGGGGGCTCGAGCAGTACTTC.

This clonotype was observed a few times. The rearrangement joins TRBV29-1 to TRBJ1-1; TRBD1 matches 7 bases. V shed 7 bases, J shed 7 bases, and the junction held 12 bases outside the gene matches. CDR3 size: 13 residues. CDR1 SQVTM and CDR2 ANQGSEA come from the germline V gene. The CDR3: CSASGQSRVEAFF. The DNA for the CDR3 is TGCAGCGCATCGGGACAGTCGAGGGTTGAAGCTTTCTTT.

The chain couples TRBV20-1 to TRBJ2-3, with D unclear. CDR3 length: 13 amino acids. The V and J ends lost 2 bases and 2 bases respectively, with 8 bases between them. Germline values: CDR1 DFQATT, CDR2 SNEGSKA (reference sequence). CDR3 region: CSARRVITDTQYF. In DNA, the CDR3 is TGCAGTGCTAGACGGGTGATCACAGATACGCAGTATTTT.

This clonotype was seen only a few times. The chain carries TRBV12-3 or TRBV12-4 and TRBJ2-7; D uncertain. V was shortened by 3 bases and J by 6 bases, with 12 bases between the two germline ends. The CDR3 extends over 13 amino acids. The CDR3 is CASSFVMGSEQYF. CDR3 coding DNA: TGTGCCAGCAGTTTCGTAATGGGGTCCGAGCAGTACTTC.

The chain links TRBV2 to TRBJ2-1; the D gene is possibly TRBD2 (6 bases). CDR1 is SNHLY and CDR2 is FYNNEI in the germline V gene. V was trimmed by 1 base and J by 6 bases, leaving 13 bases between them. The CDR3 contains 15 residues. The CDR3 region has the DNA TGTGCCAGCAGTGAAGGCCGTCTAGCGTCCAATGAGCAGTTCTTC. It translates to CASSEGRLASNEQFF.

As for this clonotype: One end of the junction varies from germline; a read error may be responsible. The V gene is TRBV12-3 or TRBV12-4, the J gene TRBJ2-1, with 13 nucleotides matching TRBD2. This CDR3 spans 18 amino acids. CDR3 sequence (DNA): TGTGCCATCAGTTTACTGCGGACTAGCGGGAGAGTAGGTGATGAGCAGTTCTTC. It is translated as CAISLLRTSGRVGDEQFF.

In its sample, this clonotype was seen a few times. This sequence joins TRBV20-1 and TRBJ1-3; 8 bases line up with TRBD1. V lost 2 bases, J lost 3 bases, and 6 bases stayed unmatched. Germline CDR1 reads DFQATT; CDR2 reads SNEGSKA (reference sequence). This CDR3 contains 15 residues. CDR3 protein: CSARSSGGSGNTIYF. DNA of the CDR3: TGCAGTGCTAGATCTTCAGGGGGCAGTGGAAACACCATATATTTT.

The chain couples TRBV24-1 to TRBJ2-3, with 10 bases identical to TRBD2. V dropped 9 bases and J dropped 4; count of bases not matched to a gene: 9. The length of the CDR3 is 15 residues. The germline gives CDR1 KGHDR, CDR2 SFDVKD. The CDR3 loop reads CATDTSGIGSDTQYF. The CDR3 bases are TGTGCCACCGACACTAGCGGGATAGGTTCAGATACGCAGTATTTT.

This clonotype was seen a few times. The chain uses TRBV18 and TRBJ2-7, with D possibly being TRBD1 or TRBD2 (6 bases each). Germline V gene lookup returns CDR1 KGHSH and CDR2 LQKENI. The CDR3 is 13 amino acids. V was cut by 1 base and J by 6 bases, with 10 bases left in between. In DNA, the CDR3 is TGTGCCAGCTCACCACGGGGGGCGGGCGAGCAGTACTTC. This sequence encodes CASSPRGAGEQYF.

This clonotype was counted only a few times. V gene TRBV20-1 combines with J gene TRBJ2-2, with TRBD1 matching 9 bases. With 6 bases clipped from V and 4 bases from J, the junction kept 6 bases outside the gene matches. In germline, CDR1 is DFQATT, CDR2 SNEGSKA (reference sequence). The CDR3 spans 14 residues. The chain's CDR3 is CSAIRQGGTGELFF. The CDR3 coding sequence is TGCAGTGCCATCCGACAGGGGGGCACCGGGGAGCTGTTTTTT.

This clonotype was counted between two and nine times. V usage is TRBV6-4 and J usage is TRBJ2-7; tentatively, D is TRBD2 (5 bases). This CDR3 is built from 13 residues. CDR1 and CDR2 from the germline V gene are MRHNA and SNTAGT. V was shortened by 3 bases and J by 7 bases, with 13 bases between the two germline ends. The CDR3 here is CASSERLAGEQYF. Written as DNA, the CDR3 is TGTGCCAGCAGTGAGAGGCTAGCTGGGGAGCAGTACTTC.

This chain uses TRBV2 with TRBJ2-2, with D possibly being TRBD2 (5 bases). The V end lost 8 bases, the J end lost 5 bases, and 15 bases lay between the germline ends. The CDR3 sequence is 14 residues long. Germline V gene sequence: CDR1 SNHLY, CDR2 FYNNEI. The CDR3 spells CASATNLATGELFF. In DNA, the CDR3 is TGTGCCAGCGCTACCAACCTAGCAACCGGGGAGCTGTTTTTT.

This clonotype was picked up a small number of times. This chain joins TRBV7-3 and TRBJ2-1; 11 bases are shared with TRBD2. The CDR3 sequence is 15 residues long. The V segment lost 4 bases and the J segment 10 bases; nucleotides outside the gene matches: 9. In germline, CDR1 is SGHTA, CDR2 FQGTGA. CDR3 bases: TGTGCCAGCAGCTCTAGACTAGCGGGGCCCAGAGAGCAGTTCTTC. Its translation is CASSSRLAGPREQFF.

The chain couples TRBV7-2 to TRBJ2-4, with 8 bases fitting TRBD2. Germline V gives CDR1 SGHTA, CDR2 FQGNSA. This CDR3 is built from 15 residues. J was trimmed by 6 bases and V by 1 base; bases with no gene match: 5. The CDR3 protein is CASSLEGSGRNIQYF. CDR3 nucleotide sequence: TGTGCCAGCAGCTTAGAGGGGAGCGGGAGAAACATTCAGTACTTC.

This clonotype has a handful of counts. The chain has TRBV20-1 and TRBJ2-1; the match to TRBD2 covers 12 bases. The junction had 8 bases not matched to a gene; V was cut back by 0 bases and J by 8 bases. The germline gives CDR1 DFQATT, CDR2 SNEGSKA (reference sequence). The CDR3 is 16 amino acids. The DNA of the CDR3 is TGCAGTGCTAGAGATGGAACTAGCGGGAGGTTCGATGAGCAGTTCTTC. Protein: CSARDGTSGRFDEQFF.

The CDR3 bases are TGTGCCACCAGCCCCGGTTCCTACGAGCAGTACTTC. This sequence encodes CATSPGSYEQYF. The chain combines TRBV15 with TRBJ2-7; D unresolved. V shed 5 bases and J shed 1 base, with 6 bases lying between them. The CDR3 consists of 12 residues. Germline CDR1 and CDR2: LNHNV and YYDKDF (reference sequence).

This clonotype was observed a handful of times. This chain links TRBV10-3 with TRBJ2-1; TRBD2 matches 13 bases. The germline CDR1 and CDR2 sequences are ENHRY and SYGVKD. The CDR3 runs 19 residues. After removal of 4 bases from V and 4 bases from J, the junction contained 13 bases not matched to a gene. The CDR3 sequence: CAISGDQGLAGVRYNEQFF. The CDR3 DNA reads TGTGCCATCAGTGGAGATCAAGGACTAGCGGGAGTACGGTACAATGAGCAGTTCTTC.

J is TRBJ2-7 and V is TRBV5-1; D gene unclear. Trimming pared 0 bases from V and 4 bases from J, leaving 11 bases between. From germline, CDR1 is SGHRS and CDR2 YFSETQ. The length of the CDR3 is 14 residues. This CDR3 reads CASSLARGRYEQYF. In DNA form, the CDR3 reads TGCGCCAGCAGCTTGGCTAGAGGTCGGTACGAGCAGTACTTC.

As to this clonotype: The junction does not match germline at one end; this may be a read error. The chain uses TRBV10-3 and TRBJ2-1; TRBD1 might be the D (6 bases). The CDR3 runs 14 residues. Germline CDR1 ENHRY, CDR2 SYGVKD. Here the CDR3 DNA reads TGTGCCATCAGTGATGGGGGCTGGGTGGGTGAGCAGTTCTTT. This codes for CAISDGGWVGEQFF.

This chain links TRBV7-3 with TRBJ2-1; 8 bases are a match to TRBD2. The CDR3 runs 15 residues. V was clipped by 5 bases and J by 0 bases; unmatched bases: 3. Germline lookup yields CDR1 SGHTA and CDR2 FQGTGA. This CDR3 reads CASSTSGLSYNEQFF. The DNA of the CDR3 is TGTGCCAGCAGCACTAGCGGACTCTCCTACAATGAGCAGTTCTTC.

V is TRBV11-3 and J is TRBJ2-5; D gene unclear. The CDR3 totals 13 residues. The V gene lost 4 bases and the J gene lost 1 base, with 7 bases spanning the gap. Germline assignment: CDR1 SGHNT and CDR2 YENEEA. The CDR3 loop reads CASSSESQETQYF. CDR3 nucleotide sequence: TGTGCCAGCAGCTCAGAATCCCAAGAGACCCAGTACTTC.

The chain carries TRBV5-5 and TRBJ1-5; 9 bases match TRBD1. The junction had 3 bases not matched to a gene; V was cut back by 2 bases and J by 6 bases. The germline CDR1 and CDR2 sequences are SGHKS and YYEKEE (reference sequence). The CDR3 is 14 residues long. The chain's CDR3 is CASSFTTGGQPQHF. CDR3 nucleotides: TGTGCCAGCAGCTTTACGACAGGGGGTCAGCCCCAGCATTTT.

This clonotype was seen only a few times. The chain recombines TRBV20-1 with TRBJ2-1; maybe TRBD1 (5 bases). Germline CDR1 and CDR2: DFQATT and SNEGSKA (reference sequence). Trimming removed 2 bases from V and 11 bases from J, with 7 bases in between. The CDR3 spans 10 residues. CDR3 nucleotide sequence: TGCAGTGCTAGAAGGGGCCAGCAGTTCTTC. Amino acids: CSARRGQQFF.

The DNA of the CDR3 is TGTGCCAGCAGCCGGGACAGGGACGAGCAGTACTTC. Its translation is CASSRDRDEQYF. The rearrangement links TRBV2 to TRBJ2-7; TRBD1 matches at 9 bases. V lost 6 bases to trimming and J lost 5 bases; unmatched junction nucleotides: 2. CDR3 length equals 12 residues. CDR1 is SNHLY, CDR2 FYNNEI, per germline. Complete variable domain (other parts from reference TRBV2 and TRBJ2-7): EPEVTQTPSHQVTQMGQEVILRCVPISNHLYFYWYRQILGQKVEFLVSFYNNEISEKSEIFDDQFSVERPDGSNFTLKIRSTKLEDSAMYFCASSRDRDEQYFGPGTRLTVT.

This clonotype was seen a few times. This sequence joins TRBV27 and TRBJ2-3, with unresolved D. In germline, CDR1 is MNHEY, CDR2 SMNVEV (reference sequence). The CDR3 runs 14 residues. Deletions cut 3 bases from V and 7 bases from J, with 14 bases between. The CDR3: CASSFKLGQYTQYF. The DNA of the CDR3 is TGTGCCAGCAGTTTTAAGTTAGGGCAGTATACGCAGTATTTT.

The CDR3 region is CASSRAGTPYEQYF. CDR3 in DNA: TGTGCCAGCAGCCGCGCCGGGACACCCTACGAGCAGTACTTC. The chain joins TRBV3-1 to TRBJ2-7; a possible D gene is TRBD1 (6 bases). Trimming removed 4 bases at V and 2 bases at J, with 12 bases between. CDR1 and CDR2 (germline): LGHDT, YNNKEL (reference sequence). The CDR3 runs to 14 residues.

This chain joins TRBV20-1 and TRBJ1-5, with TRBD1 matching over 9 bases. V trimming: 1 base; J trimming: 5 bases; junction bases outside the gene matches: 6. The CDR3 is 15 amino acids. Germline V lookup: CDR1 DFQATT, CDR2 SNEGSKA (reference sequence). The CDR3 region has the DNA TGCAGTGCTAGAGGCCGACAGGGGGGATATCAGCCCCAGCATTTT. Protein product: CSARGRQGGYQPQHF.

The rearrangement links TRBV3-1 to TRBJ2-1; 7 positions match TRBD2. Germline V CDR1 and CDR2: LGHDT, YNNKEL (reference sequence). With V trimmed by 4 bases and J by 12 bases, 15 bases remained unmatched. This CDR3 has 15 amino acids. CDR3 loop: CASSPSPGAGDGQFF. DNA of the CDR3: TGTGCCAGCAGCCCAAGCCCGGGCGCGGGAGATGGGCAGTTCTTC.

The chain has TRBV6-1 and TRBJ2-1; D may be TRBD2 (6 bases). Germline CDR1 MNHNS, CDR2 SASEGT. V was trimmed by 6 bases and J by 1 base, leaving 13 bases between them. The CDR3 has 15 amino acids. In nucleotides, the CDR3 is TGTGCCAGCAGCCCCTTAGCGGATTCCTACAATGAGCAGTTCTTC. It encodes CASSPLADSYNEQFF.

This clonotype was recorded at least ten times. This chain links TRBV7-3 with TRBJ2-1, with D maybe TRBD2 (5 bases). Trimming stripped 5 bases from V and 1 base from J, with 9 bases between. The CDR3 has 14 amino acids. Germline V gene sequence: CDR1 SGHTA, CDR2 FQGTGA. CDR3 residues: CASSPPGSYNEQFF. The CDR3 nucleotides are TGTGCCAGCAGCCCCCCGGGATCCTACAATGAGCAGTTCTTC.